Listed below are T cell receptor beta chains from one sample, sequenced in a study of technical replicates of blood from a handful of donors. Repertoires were generated with immunoSEQ multiplex PCR, while TCRdb's copy carries only in-frame clones and drops some. Found here are approximately 70,000 clones, approximately 96% of them singletons; the top ten hold around 0.22%. What was sequenced was T cells isolated from PBMCs. These receptors were taken from a human donor in good health. CDR3s leave out the opening cysteine and the closing phenylalanine or tryptophan.

v_call cdr3_aa
TRBV4-1 ASSQSGQGPGELF
TRBV5-1 ASSLEGTGGIGYT
TRBV4-1 ASSQDLGTSDEQY
TRBV5-1 ASSFGPGQGMNTEAF
TRBV10-2 ASSDIQGNTEAF
TRBV5-6 ASSLSGANPYNEQF
TRBV5-1 ASSGTGQGGDTQY
TRBV29-1 SGRDLPTDTQY
TRBV27 ASSQGYGNQPQH
TRBV12-5 ASGFSLREGGNEKLF
TRBV28 ASVGDAPYEQY
TRBV27 ASSFLGVSNYGYT
TRBV6-5 ASSRTSVTYEQY
TRBV6-5 ASTQGSNTEAF
TRBV11-2 ASSLASREAF
TRBV6-4 ASSGGLTGDGYT
TRBV18 ASSPPLKNTEAF
TRBV14 ASSQSSTGIGYT
TRBV7-9 ASRGLAGGESGETQY
TRBV20-1 SVAGNTEAF
TRBV30 AWSVGQGNQPQH
TRBV4-2 ASSQDGQGLEKLF
TRBV27 ASSPRTPLGTDTQY
TRBV9 ASSVVGSGGPGEQF
TRBV6-6 ASSYSPGATEAF
TRBV29-1 SVPGQASYEQY
TRBV5-1 ASSLLGLAGGPGEQY
TRBV2 ACGANQPQH
TRBV4-1 ASSQDEQGYGYT
TRBV10-3 AISWTSGGKYEQY
TRBV5-1 ASSLGQGSYNEQF
TRBV2 ASRGLAGAPIQY
TRBV5-1 ASSLAQGEVGYT
TRBV25-1 ASSDLHRGSDGIQY
TRBV28 ASSLRGYEQY
TRBV10-3 AISDPGTSGALSGEQY
TRBV7-9 ASSQGQYNEKLF
TRBV7-6 ASSHGDRDNEQF
TRBV5-1 ASSLMPGGFGNTEAF
TRBV7-9 ASSFAEREGASRF
TRBV5-1 ASSSGQMNTEAF
TRBV9 ASSAGTGSPWGNQPQH
TRBV7-6 ASSSYQETQY
TRBV10-1 ASSESWKQGENTGELF
TRBV10-3 AISDDRGWKETQY
TRBV4-1 ASSPALSAGNGYT
TRBV6-5 ASSPDKIYEQY
TRBV14 ASSQDRNTEAF
TRBV29-1 SAEFRGEQF
TRBV2 ASIRGETQY
TRBV7-9 ASSPLLSLPPGAEAF
TRBV7-9 ASSPTGQGAFEKLF
TRBV14 ASSQRFSGAYGYT
TRBV5-5 ASSQQGPDTQY
TRBV5-6 ASSLDPAGGSETQY